Below are 24 T cell receptor beta chains sequenced from a single sample in a study of shared clonotypes between healthy human individuals. Repertoires were generated with immunoSEQ multiplex PCR, while TCRdb's copy carries only in-frame clones and drops some. The sample yields approximately 1.5 million clones, approximately 98.5% seen once. The sequenced sample was naive CD4+ T cells sorted from blood. The subset denotes: CD45RA+ positively selected. These receptors were obtained from a man aged 25 to 40 in good health.

The chain recombines TRBV2 with TRBJ2-2; TRBD2 might be the D (6 bases). Trimming cost V 7 bases and J 3 bases, with 12 bases left between them. Germline V gene sequence: CDR1 SNHLY, CDR2 FYNNEI. The CDR3 runs 14 residues. The CDR3 region is CASKEGGDTGELFF. In DNA form, the CDR3 reads TGTGCCAGCAAGGAGGGAGGAGACACCGGGGAGCTGTTTTTT.

To note about this clone: In the same sample, other DNA sequences code for this CDR3. The rearrangement joins TRBV7-9 to TRBJ2-3; unclear D gene. V lost 3 bases and J lost 4, with 2 bases in between. The CDR3 loop spans 11 amino acids. CDR1 is SEHNR and CDR2 is FQNEAQ in the germline V gene (reference sequence). The CDR3 is CASSFADTQYF. The CDR3 nucleotides are TGTGCCAGCAGCTTTGCAGATACGCAGTATTTT. The full variable domain, rest sourced from reference TRBV7-9 and TRBJ2-3, is DTGVSQNPRHKITKRGQNVTFRCDPISEHNRLYWYRQTLGQGPEFLTYFQNEAQLEKSRLLSDRFSAERPKGSFSTLEIQRTEQGDSAMYLCASSFADTQYFGPGTRLTVL.

This rearrangement joins TRBV28 to TRBJ2-4, with 8 bases aligning to TRBD2. V trimming: 6 bases; J trimming: 16 bases; junction bases outside the gene matches: 5. The CDR3 has 10 residues. Germline CDR1 MDHEN, CDR2 SYDVKM. The CDR3 nucleotides read TGTGCCAGCAGCGGGACTAGGCAATACTTC. Protein product: CASSGTRQYF.

The rearrangement uses TRBV15 and TRBJ2-5, with TRBD1 identical over 8 bases. This CDR3 region has 15 residues. With V trimmed by 2 bases and J by 5 bases, 7 bases remained unmatched. Germline V gene sequence: CDR1 LNHNV, CDR2 YYDKDF (reference sequence). CDR3 amino acids: CATSRTRTGLETQYF. The CDR3 DNA reads TGTGCCACCAGCAGAACCCGGACAGGGTTGGAGACCCAGTACTTC. The full variable domain, its missing parts supplied by reference TRBV15 and TRBJ2-5, is DAMVIQNPRYQVTQFGKPVTLSCSQTLNHNVMYWYQQKSSQAPKLLFHYYDKDFNNEADTPDNFQSRRPNTSFCFLDIRSPGLGDTAMYLCATSRTRTGLETQYFGPGTRLLVL.

The chain joins TRBV10-3 to TRBJ2-7; 8 bases align to TRBD1. There are 15 residues in the CDR3. V lost 0 bases and J lost 4; bases outside the gene matches: 5. Germline loops: CDR1 ENHRY, CDR2 SYGVKD. The CDR3 loop reads CAISESGQGPYEQYF. CDR3 in DNA: TGTGCCATCAGTGAGTCCGGACAGGGACCTTACGAGCAGTACTTC.

The rearrangement joins TRBV11-2 to TRBJ1-2; maybe TRBD1 (5 bases). The CDR3 is 13 amino acids. The V end was cut by 5 bases, the J end by 7 bases, with 14 bases between. CDR1 SGHAT and CDR2 FQNNGV come from the germline V gene. CDR3 amino acids: CASSPRGTSGYTF. Written as DNA, the CDR3 is TGTGCCAGCAGCCCCCGGGGGACGAGTGGCTACACCTTC.

The rearrangement links TRBV5-6 to TRBJ2-1; 11 nucleotides align to TRBD2. Germline CDR1 is SGHDT and CDR2 is YYEEEE. The CDR3 covers 15 residues. V lost 4 bases to trimming and J lost 9 bases; unmatched junction nucleotides: 9. CDR3 sequence: CASSGTSGSYVEQFF. DNA of the CDR3: TGTGCCAGCAGCGGTACTAGCGGGAGTTACGTTGAGCAGTTCTTC.

This clone was found once. The rearrangement links TRBV7-9 to TRBJ2-7; 11 positions agree with TRBD2. Trimming cost V 5 bases and J 3 bases; bases outside gene matches: 15. The CDR3 runs 18 residues. Germline values: CDR1 SEHNR, CDR2 FQNEAQ (reference sequence). CDR3 region: CASSRTPPMTSGDYEQYF. The CDR3, as DNA: TGTGCCAGCAGCCGGACTCCCCCGATGACTAGCGGGGACTACGAGCAGTACTTC. Together with reference TRBV7-9 and TRBJ2-7, the CDR3 gives the full variable domain: DTGVSQNPRHKITKRGQNVTFRCDPISEHNRLYWYRQTLGQGPEFLTYFQNEAQLEKSRLLSDRFSAERPKGSFSTLEIQRTEQGDSAMYLCASSRTPPMTSGDYEQYFGPGTRLTVT.

The chain uses TRBV10-1 and TRBJ2-7; 8 nucleotides agree with TRBD1. V was pared by 4 bases and J by 0 bases, with 14 bases of the junction left unmatched. Germline V CDR1 and CDR2: WNHNN, SYGVQD (reference sequence). This CDR3 spans 18 amino acids. Here the CDR3 reads CASSVVWIDRGISYEQYF. As DNA, the CDR3 is TGCGCCAGCAGTGTTGTCTGGATCGACAGGGGAATCTCCTACGAGCAGTACTTC.

To note about this clone: Other DNA sequences of this sample code for an identical CDR3. The rearrangement uses TRBV18 and TRBJ1-2; maybe TRBD1 (5 bases). The germline V and J ends were trimmed by 6 bases and 8 bases, with 19 bases remaining between them. The CDR3 consists of 14 residues. Germline-derived CDR1 and CDR2 are KGHSH and LQKENI. The CDR3 nucleotides read TGTGCCAGCTCGCCTGGGACGGCCAGTCTGGGCTACACCTTC. Amino acids: CASSPGTASLGYTF.

V is TRBV11-2 and J is TRBJ2-1; D gene ambiguous. The germline V gene encodes CDR1 SGHAT and CDR2 FQNNGV. V was cut by 2 bases and J by 9 bases, with 8 bases left in between. The CDR3 sequence is 12 residues long. The CDR3, as DNA: TGTGCCAGCAGCTTACGGGTCGGTGAGCAGTTCTTC. It codes for CASSLRVGEQFF.

J is TRBJ2-7 and V is TRBV18; 9 nucleotides match TRBD2. CDR1 and CDR2 from the germline V gene are KGHSH and LQKENI. V lost 3 bases, J lost 7 bases, and 13 bases stayed unmatched. The length of the CDR3 is 16 residues. DNA of the CDR3: TGTGCCAGCTCACCCCTACCTAGCGGGGCCCGCTGGGAGCAGTACTTC. This codes for CASSPLPSGARWEQYF.

In this sample, this clone turned up once. This chain joins TRBV19 and TRBJ2-1; D perhaps matches TRBD2 (6 bases). Between the trimmed V and J ends, which lost 7 bases and 4 bases, there was a span of 11 bases. The CDR3 covers 13 residues. Per the germline V gene, CDR1 is LNHDA and CDR2 is SQIVND (reference sequence). The CDR3 sequence is CASIGGTYNEQFF. The CDR3 bases are TGTGCCAGTATCGGCGGGACTTACAATGAGCAGTTCTTC.

CDR3 residues: CSVSWGLPLVGELFF. Here the CDR3 DNA reads TGCAGCGTTTCCTGGGGACTACCCCTCGTCGGGGAGCTGTTTTTT. The chain employs TRBV29-1 and TRBJ2-2, with 7 bases matching TRBD2. The CDR3 contains 15 residues. The junction had 13 bases not matched to a gene; V was cut back by 5 bases and J by 7 bases. Germline V gene lookup returns CDR1 SQVTM and CDR2 ANQGSEA.

The chain couples TRBV5-4 to TRBJ2-1; a weak D match, TRBD2 (7 bases). CDR1 and CDR2 (germline): SGHNT, YYREEE (reference sequence). Trimming pared 4 bases from V and 8 bases from J, leaving 25 bases between. The CDR3 is 17 residues long. The CDR3 loop is CASSPAKTSKGVYEQFF. The CDR3 coding sequence is TGTGCCAGCAGCCCCGCTAAGACTAGCAAGGGGGTGTATGAGCAGTTCTTC.

The chain is built from TRBV19 and TRBJ1-5; D not certain. This CDR3 is built from 15 residues. Germline values: CDR1 LNHDA, CDR2 SQIVND (reference sequence). V lost 6 bases and J 3 bases, leaving 15 bases between the germline ends. As DNA, the CDR3 is TGTGCCAGTAGCGTCCAGTGGCAGATCAATCAGCCCCAGCATTTT. It yields the protein CASSVQWQINQPQHF.

As concerns this clone: This sample includes further DNA sequences coding for the same CDR3. Written as DNA, the CDR3 is TGTGCCAGCAGCCAAGACTGGGCCCAAGAGACCCAGTACTTC. It codes for CASSQDWAQETQYF. V and J are TRBV14 and TRBJ2-5; no definite D call. Trimming cost V 0 bases and J 1 base, with 6 bases left between them. Germline CDR1 is SGHDN and CDR2 is FVKESK. The CDR3 spans 14 residues.

This sequence joins TRBV18 and TRBJ2-6; TRBD2 is a possible D gene (5 bases). Trimming pared 4 bases from V and 0 bases from J, leaving 10 bases between. Germline V gene lookup returns CDR1 KGHSH and CDR2 LQKENI. The CDR3 extends over 16 amino acids. CDR3 coding DNA: TGTGCCAGCTCACTTTCGGGGAGCTCTGGGGCCAACGTCCTGACTTTC. Encoded protein: CASSLSGSSGANVLTF. Using reference TRBV18 and TRBJ2-6 for the parts outside the CDR3, the full variable domain is NAGVMQNPRHLVRRRGQEARLRCSPMKGHSHVYWYRQLPEEGLKFMVYLQKENIIDESGMPKERFSAEFPKEGPSILRIQQVVRGDSAAYFCASSLSGSSGANVLTFGAGSRLTVL.

This sequence joins TRBV2 and TRBJ2-1; 12 bases agree with TRBD2. V was clipped by 7 bases and J by 4 bases; unmatched bases: 5. This CDR3 spans 15 amino acids. Germline CDR1 reads SNHLY; CDR2 reads FYNNEI. CDR3 protein: CASTWTSGAYNEQFF. As DNA, the CDR3 is TGTGCCAGCACTTGGACTAGCGGGGCTTACAATGAGCAGTTCTTC. The entire variable domain, with the rest obtained from reference TRBV2 and TRBJ2-1, is as follows: EPEVTQTPSHQVTQMGQEVILRCVPISNHLYFYWYRQILGQKVEFLVSFYNNEISEKSEIFDDQFSVERPDGSNFTLKIRSTKLEDSAMYFCASTWTSGAYNEQFFGPGTRLTVL.

The rearrangement uses TRBV5-1 and TRBJ2-2, with D possibly matching TRBD2 (5 bases). Germline V gene data show CDR1 as SGHRS and CDR2 as YFSETQ. The V end lost 3 bases, the J end lost 0 bases, and 12 bases lay between the germline ends. The CDR3 spans 16 residues. Written as DNA, the CDR3 is TGCGCCAGCAGCTGGTCGGACTGGGCGAACACCGGGGAGCTGTTTTTT. It codes for CASSWSDWANTGELFF.

CDR3 sequence: CASSLDVALLGGSSYEQYF. CDR3 sequence (DNA): TGTGCCAGCAGCTTAGATGTCGCCCTCCTAGGAGGTAGCTCCTACGAGCAGTACTTC. The V call is TRBV11-2, the J call TRBJ2-7, with TRBD2 as a possible D gene (5 bases). The CDR3 is 19 residues long. Germline V CDR1 and CDR2: SGHAT, FQNNGV. Trimming left V 0 bases short and J 0 bases short, with 21 bases between.

The chain employs TRBV19 and TRBJ1-2; no clear D. Trimming took 0 bases from V and 6 from J, leaving 8 bases between them. CDR3 length: 13 amino acids. Germline CDR1 is LNHDA and CDR2 is SQIVND (reference sequence). As DNA, the CDR3 is TGTGCCAGTAGTATAGATTGGTTAAATGGCTACACCTTC. Residues: CASSIDWLNGYTF.

This chain uses TRBV5-4 with TRBJ2-3; D not certain. The CDR3 is 14 amino acids. Germline V gene sequence: CDR1 SGHNT, CDR2 YYREEE (reference sequence). The V end was cut by 0 bases, the J end by 2 bases, with 7 bases between. This chain's CDR3 is CASSLGRTTDTQYF. The CDR3, as DNA: TGTGCCAGCAGCTTGGGACGGACCACAGATACGCAGTATTTT.

The CDR3 here is CASSLGVTSGRNTGELFF. Written as DNA, the CDR3 is TGCGCCAGCAGCTTGGGGGTTACTAGCGGCAGGAACACCGGGGAGCTGTTTTTT. V and J are TRBV5-1 and TRBJ2-2; 8 bases are a match to TRBD2. Germline trimming cut 0 bases from V and 1 base from J; bases unmatched to any gene: 8. CDR1 SGHRS and CDR2 YFSETQ come from the germline V gene. CDR3 length: 18 amino acids.